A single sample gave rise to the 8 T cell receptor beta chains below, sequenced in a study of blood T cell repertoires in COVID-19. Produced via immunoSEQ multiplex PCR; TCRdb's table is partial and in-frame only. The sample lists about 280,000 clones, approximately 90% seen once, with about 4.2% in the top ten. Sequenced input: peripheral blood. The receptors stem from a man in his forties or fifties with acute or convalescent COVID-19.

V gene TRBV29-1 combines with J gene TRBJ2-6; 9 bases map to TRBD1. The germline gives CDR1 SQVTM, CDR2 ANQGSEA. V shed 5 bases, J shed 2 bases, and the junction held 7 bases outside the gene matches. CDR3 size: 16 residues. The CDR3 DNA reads TGCAGCGTTCTGGGGACAGGGTTTGCTGGGGCCAACGTCCTGACTTTC. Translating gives CSVLGTGFAGANVLTF.

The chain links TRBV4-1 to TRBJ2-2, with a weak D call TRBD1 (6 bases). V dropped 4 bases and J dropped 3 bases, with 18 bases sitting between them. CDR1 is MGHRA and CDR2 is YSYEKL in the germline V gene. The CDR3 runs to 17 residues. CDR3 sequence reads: CASSPIQNRVDTGELFF. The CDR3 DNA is TGCGCCAGCAGCCCGATCCAAAACAGGGTTGACACCGGGGAGCTGTTTTTT.

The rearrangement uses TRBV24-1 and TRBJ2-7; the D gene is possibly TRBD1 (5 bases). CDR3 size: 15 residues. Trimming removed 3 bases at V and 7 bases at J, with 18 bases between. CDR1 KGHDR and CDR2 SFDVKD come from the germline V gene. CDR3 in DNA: TGTGCCACCAGTGATAGCAGGGTAGGGGATTTGGAGCAGTACTTC. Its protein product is CATSDSRVGDLEQYF.

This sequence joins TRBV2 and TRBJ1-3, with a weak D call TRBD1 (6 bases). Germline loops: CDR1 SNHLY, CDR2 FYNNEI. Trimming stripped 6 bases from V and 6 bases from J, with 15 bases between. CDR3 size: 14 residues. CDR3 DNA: TGTGCCAGCAGCGAGACAGGACTGAAAAACACCATATATTTT. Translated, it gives CASSETGLKNTIYF.

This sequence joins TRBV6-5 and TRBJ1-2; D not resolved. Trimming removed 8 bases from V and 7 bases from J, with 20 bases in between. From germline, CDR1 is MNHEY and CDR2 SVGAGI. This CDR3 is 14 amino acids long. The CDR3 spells CASRAYPLFFGYTF. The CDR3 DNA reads TGTGCCAGCCGAGCTTACCCTCTCTTTTTTGGCTACACCTTC.

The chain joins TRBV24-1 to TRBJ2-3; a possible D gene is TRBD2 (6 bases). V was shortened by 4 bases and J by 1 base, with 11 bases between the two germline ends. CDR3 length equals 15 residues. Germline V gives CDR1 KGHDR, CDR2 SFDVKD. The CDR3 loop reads CATSDPGDRTDTQYF. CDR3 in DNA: TGTGCCACCAGTGACCCGGGGGACCGCACAGATACGCAGTATTTT.

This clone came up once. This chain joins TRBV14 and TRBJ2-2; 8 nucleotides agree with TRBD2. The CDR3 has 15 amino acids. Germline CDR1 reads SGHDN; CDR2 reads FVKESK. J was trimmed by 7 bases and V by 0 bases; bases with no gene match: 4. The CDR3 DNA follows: TGTGCCAGCAGCCAAGATCGCCTAGCGGGCGGGGAGCTGTTTTTT. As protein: CASSQDRLAGGELFF. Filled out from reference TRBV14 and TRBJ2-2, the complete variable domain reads EAGVTQFPSHSVIEKGQTVTLRCDPISGHDNLYWYRRVMGKEIKFLLHFVKESKQDESGMPNNRFLAERTGGTYSTLKVQPAELEDSGVYFCASSQDRLAGGELFFGEGSRLTVL.

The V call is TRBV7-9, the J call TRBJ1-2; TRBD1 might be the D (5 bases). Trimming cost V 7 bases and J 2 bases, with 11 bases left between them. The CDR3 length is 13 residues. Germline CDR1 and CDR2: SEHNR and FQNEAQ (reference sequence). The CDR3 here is CASTRGGNYGYTF. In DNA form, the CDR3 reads TGTGCCAGCACCCGGGGGGGGAACTATGGCTACACCTTC. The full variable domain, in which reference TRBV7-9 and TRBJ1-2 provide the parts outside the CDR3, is DTGVSQNPRHKITKRGQNVTFRCDPISEHNRLYWYRQTLGQGPEFLTYFQNEAQLEKSRLLSDRFSAERPKGSFSTLEIQRTEQGDSAMYLCASTRGGNYGYTFGSGTRLTVV.